The 9 T cell receptor beta chains below come from one sample, sequenced in a study of CD8 T cells in Susac syndrome. Random hexamers primed reverse transcription of roughly 0.45 to 1 ug RNA. TCRdb recomputed calls from the immunoSEQ multiplex PCR reads with MiXCR, one row per CDR3 protein. This table holds more than 70,000 distinct CDR3 sequences, roughly nine tenths found once. The specimen sequenced was CD8+ T cells from PBMCs. These receptors were taken from a human donor with multiple sclerosis.

The chain is built from TRBV23-1 and TRBJ1-4; D is unclear. TRBV23-1 falls under the ORF class, with uncertain function. The CDR3 has 14 residues. Trimming removed 2 bases from V and 8 bases from J, with 12 bases in between. In DNA, the CDR3 is TGCGCCAGCAGTCAACCCCGACCCGGAGAAAAACTGTTTTTT. It is translated as CASSQPRPGEKLFF.

In its sample, this clonotype was seen a few times. The V call is TRBV4-3, the J call TRBJ2-7; TRBD2 agrees at 9 bases. This CDR3 region has 16 residues. Trimming took 0 bases from V and 5 from J; bases not matched to a gene: 8. CDR1 LGHNA and CDR2 YSLEER come from the germline V gene. CDR3 coding DNA: TGCGCCAGCAGCCAAGATGGGGCGGGAGGGCCGGACGAGCAGTACTTC. Protein product: CASSQDGAGGPDEQYF.

V and J are TRBV6-5 and TRBJ2-2; D is ambiguous. CDR1 and CDR2 from the germline V gene are MNHEY and SVGAGI. The CDR3 is 14 residues long. V gave up 2 bases and J gave up 5 bases, with 9 bases separating them. The CDR3 spells CASSYGSMTGELFF. In nucleotides, the CDR3 is TGTGCCAGCAGTTACGGATCGATGACCGGGGAGCTGTTTTTT.

The J gene is TRBJ2-7, the V gene TRBV21-1. TRBV21-1 is marked as a pseudogene. This CDR3 contains 12 residues. The CDR3 DNA sequence: TGTGCCAGCGAGGTGGAAGGGTGGGAGCAGTACTTC. Translated, it gives CASEVEGWEQYF.

The chain recombines TRBV27 with TRBJ2-1; TRBD2 agrees at 11 bases. Germline CDR1 is MNHEY and CDR2 is SMNVEV (reference sequence). The trim removed 0 bases at V and 4 bases at J, leaving 11 bases unmatched. The CDR3 spans 19 residues. The CDR3 DNA sequence: TGTGCCAGCAGTTTATCGGGGGCTTTAACTAGCGGGAGATACAATGAGCAGTTCTTC. Its translation is CASSLSGALTSGRYNEQFF.

This chain links TRBV4-3 with TRBJ1-1; D is perhaps TRBD1 (6 bases). V was cut by 0 bases and J by 1 base, with 15 bases left in between. This CDR3 has 17 amino acids. The germline gives CDR1 LGHNA, CDR2 YSLEER. This chain's CDR3 is CASSQEQGPDSNTEAFF. CDR3 nucleotide sequence: TGCGCCAGCAGCCAAGAGCAGGGGCCCGACTCGAACACTGAAGCTTTCTTT.

The V gene is TRBV29-1, the J gene TRBJ1-2, with a weak D call TRBD1 (6 bases). The CDR3 covers 15 residues. The ends were cut back, 3 bases at V and 1 base at J, with 15 bases in the middle. Germline lookup yields CDR1 SQVTM and CDR2 ANQGSEA. The CDR3 protein is CSVDFRQAFNYGYTF. The CDR3 region has the DNA TGCAGCGTTGACTTTCGACAGGCCTTTAACTATGGCTACACCTTC.

This chain connects TRBV12-3 or TRBV12-4 to TRBJ1-1; D may be TRBD1 (6 bases). With 1 base removed from V and 0 bases from J, the gap between germline ends came to 15 bases. The CDR3 loop spans 17 amino acids. The CDR3 spells CASSLEGQGMMNTEAFF. CDR3 DNA sequence: TGTGCCAGCAGTTTAGAGGGGCAGGGGATGATGAACACTGAAGCTTTCTTT.

The genes are TRBV13 and TRBJ1-1, with TRBD1 matching 10 bases. V dropped 2 bases and J dropped 0; count of bases not matched to a gene: 6. This CDR3 is built from 17 residues. The germline CDR1 and CDR2 sequences are PRHDT and FYEKMQ (reference sequence). This chain's CDR3 is CASSLFGTGVVNTEAFF. The DNA for the CDR3 is TGTGCCAGCAGCTTATTCGGGACAGGGGTGGTGAACACTGAAGCTTTCTTT.